Included here is one TCR beta chain sequence, with context. Its antigen is not identified. Trimming took off 5 bases at V and 4 bases at J, with 13 bases between the two ends. CDR1 and CDR2 (germline): MNHNS, SASEGT. This CDR3 comprises 14 residues. This entry belongs to a study of cytomegalovirus exposure and HLA in healthy donors. The PCR contained 60 Vbeta and 13 Jbeta primers. TCRdb's copy holds only in-frame clones and misses some; the assay was immunoSEQ multiplex PCR. The sample gives 170,000 or so clones, 60% to 85% of which show up once; around 3% is in the top ten. Notes on the study in general: In the analysis, some V segments, TRBV6-2 and TRBV6-3 included, were excluded as indistinguishable.

This clonotype originated in a male donor in good health and CMV-seronegative. The V gene is TRBV6-1, the J gene TRBJ2-3; a weak D match, TRBD1 (6 bases). The source material was PBMCs. For the CDR3, the DNA is TGTGCCAGCAGTATGACAGGAGGCCCAGATACGCAGTATTTT. Translated: CASSMTGGPDTQYF.